These 20 T cell receptor beta chains originate from one sample sequenced in a study of T cells after yellow fever vaccination. TCRdb reanalysed the 5' RACE reads using MiXCR and keeps one entry per CDR3 protein. The table records under 50,000 distinct CDR3 sequences, 5% to 7% of them present only once. Here the sequenced sample was PBMCs, either bulk or a sorted T-cell subset (CD4+, CD8+, memory, or dextramer-sorted; not recorded which), taken 45 days after the yellow fever booster vaccination. The receptors originated from a man in his thirties or forties who received the YFV17D yellow fever vaccine.

This clonotype was picked up many times. The rearrangement uses TRBV20-1 and TRBJ1-4, with D possibly matching TRBD1 (5 bases). Germline V gene data show CDR1 as DFQATT and CDR2 as SNEGSKA (reference sequence). This CDR3 region has 17 residues. Trimming shortened V by 5 bases and J by 9 bases, and 28 bases separated the two germline ends. The DNA of the CDR3 is TGCAGTGCTCCACCAAACGGTGAGGGACCACAATCCAAAAAACTGTTTTTT. This gives the protein CSAPPNGEGPQSKKLFF.

At least ten counts were recorded for this clonotype. V and J are TRBV7-9 and TRBJ2-5, with 8 bases identical to TRBD1. This CDR3 has 14 residues. V shed 5 bases, J shed 1 base, and the junction held 3 bases outside the gene matches. Germline V gene sequence: CDR1 SEHNR, CDR2 FQNEAQ (reference sequence). The CDR3 sequence: CASSRGTGQETQYF. Written as DNA, the CDR3 is TGTGCCAGCAGCCGCGGGACAGGCCAAGAGACCCAGTACTTC.

The chain is built from TRBV7-6 and TRBJ2-7, with 11 bases lining up with TRBD2. This CDR3 has 18 amino acids. Germline V gene data show CDR1 as SGHVS and CDR2 as FNYEAQ. V dropped 4 bases and J dropped 3; count of bases not matched to a gene: 14. The CDR3 here is CASSSRGGGTSGNYEQYF. The DNA of the CDR3 is TGTGCCAGCAGCTCCCGAGGGGGAGGGACTAGCGGAAACTACGAGCAGTACTTC.

The table lists this clonotype with many counts. The chain links TRBV4-2 to TRBJ1-3, with a tentative D call TRBD1 (5 bases). The CDR3 contains 17 residues. From germline, CDR1 is LGHNA and CDR2 YNFKEQ. The V end lost 4 bases, the J end lost 2 bases, and 18 bases lay between the germline ends. For the CDR3, the DNA is TGTGCCAGCAGCCGAGTAAACCCCGGGACTACTGGAAACACCATATATTTT. It translates to CASSRVNPGTTGNTIYF.

This chain uses TRBV18 with TRBJ2-7, with no clear D. The V gene lost 1 base and the J gene lost 5 bases, with 6 bases spanning the gap. Germline CDR1 and CDR2: KGHSH and LQKENI. The CDR3 consists of 12 residues. CDR3 region: CASSPQGNEQYF. The CDR3 DNA reads as TGTGCCAGCTCACCACAGGGAAACGAGCAGTACTTC.

In its sample, this clonotype was seen a few times. The chain has TRBV11-3 and TRBJ2-2, with D perhaps TRBD2 (5 bases). Germline V gene data show CDR1 as SGHNT and CDR2 as YENEEA. CDR3 length equals 15 residues. V lost 3 bases and J lost 1, with 9 bases in between. CDR3 sequence (DNA): TGTGCCAGCAGCTTTTCGGCGGGGAACACCGGGGAGCTGTTTTTT. Its protein product is CASSFSAGNTGELFF.

This clonotype was counted ten times or more. The chain carries TRBV2 and TRBJ2-7; D possibly matches TRBD1 or TRBD2 (5 bases each). CDR1 is SNHLY, CDR2 FYNNEI, per germline. V lost 6 bases, J lost 4 bases, and 16 bases lay in between. The CDR3 sequence is 14 residues long. For the CDR3, the DNA is TGTGCCAGCAGGGGGACGGGGTTGGTTTACGAGCAGTACTTC. It yields the protein CASRGTGLVYEQYF.

This clonotype was detected only a few times. The gene calls are TRBV10-3 and TRBJ2-7; D not certain. Deletions cut 2 bases from V and 2 bases from J, with 13 bases between. The germline V gene encodes CDR1 ENHRY and CDR2 SYGVKD. The length of the CDR3 is 15 residues. The CDR3 DNA reads TGTGCCATCAGTGAGCCCCTAGGACCCACCTACGAGCAGTACTTC. Encoded protein: CAISEPLGPTYEQYF.

This clonotype was counted at least ten times. The rearrangement links TRBV7-2 to TRBJ2-7, with 7 bases lining up with TRBD1. The CDR3 length is 15 residues. J gave up 3 bases and V 5 bases, and 10 bases lay outside the gene matches. CDR1 is SGHTA and CDR2 is FQGNSA in the germline V gene. CDR3 sequence reads: CASSRGQVTVYEQYF. Written as DNA, the CDR3 is TGTGCCAGCAGCCGAGGACAGGTCACGGTCTACGAGCAGTACTTC.

In this sample, this clonotype turned up many times. The chain is built from TRBV11-1 and TRBJ2-1; 8 nucleotides align to TRBD1. The V gene end was trimmed by 3 bases and the J gene end by 7 bases; junction bases not matched to a gene: 5. Germline lookup yields CDR1 SGHAT and CDR2 FQDESV (reference sequence). This CDR3 contains 14 residues. This chain's CDR3 is CASSFGQGRNEQFF. CDR3 nucleotide sequence: TGTGCCAGCAGCTTCGGACAGGGTAGGAATGAGCAGTTCTTC.

This clonotype has ten or more counts. The chain recombines TRBV7-9 with TRBJ2-7, with a possible D match to TRBD1 (7 bases). V was shortened by 3 bases and J by 0 bases, with 12 bases between the two germline ends. This CDR3 is built from 15 residues. CDR1 SEHNR and CDR2 FQNEAQ come from the germline V gene (reference sequence). The CDR3 reads CASSFRGASSYEQYF. The CDR3 nucleotides read TGTGCCAGCAGCTTCAGGGGGGCGAGCTCCTACGAGCAGTACTTC.

Many counts were recorded for this clonotype. The gene calls are TRBV20-1 and TRBJ2-7, with 10 bases matching TRBD2. In germline, CDR1 is DFQATT, CDR2 SNEGSKA (reference sequence). The CDR3 has 14 amino acids. CDR3 protein: CSLEKAGGSGEQYF. Written as DNA, the CDR3 is TGCAGCCTAGAAAAAGCGGGAGGGTCCGGCGAGCAGTACTTC.

With regard to this clonotype: One base away lies a much larger clone, so this may be a sequencing read error. The genes are TRBV24-1 and TRBJ1-2; 10 bases map to TRBD1. The CDR3 length is 15 residues. Germline loops: CDR1 KGHDR, CDR2 SFDVKD. CDR3 in amino acids: CSTSDPTGGSYGYTF. The CDR3 DNA reads as TGTTCCACCAGTGATCCGACAGGGGGCTCCTATGGCTACACCTTC.

In this sample, this clonotype turned up many times. The chain is built from TRBV5-1 and TRBJ2-7; 11 bases align to TRBD2. V was clipped by 4 bases and J by 1 base; unmatched bases: 7. CDR1 and CDR2 (germline): SGHRS, YFSETQ. This CDR3 has 16 amino acids. The CDR3 here is CASSQPLAGGSYEQYF. CDR3 in DNA: TGCGCCAGCAGCCAGCCTCTAGCGGGAGGATCCTACGAGCAGTACTTC.

This clonotype was counted between two and nine times. The chain has TRBV7-2 and TRBJ1-5; TRBD1 agrees at 9 bases. V lost 3 bases, J lost 1 base, and 4 bases stayed unmatched. The CDR3 contains 16 residues. Germline V gene sequence: CDR1 SGHTA, CDR2 FQGNSA. The CDR3, as DNA: TGTGCCAGCAGCTTTAGCGGGACAGGGAGCAATCAGCCCCAGCATTTT. Its translation is CASSFSGTGSNQPQHF.

This clonotype has just a few counts. V is TRBV7-2 and J is TRBJ2-7, with D tentatively TRBD1 (6 bases). Trimming pared 8 bases from V and 3 bases from J, leaving 17 bases between. This CDR3 comprises 14 residues. Germline CDR1 reads SGHTA; CDR2 reads FQGNSA. The CDR3 reads CASAYGTTYYEQYF. CDR3 bases: TGTGCCAGCGCGTACGGGACAACCTACTACGAGCAGTACTTC. The full variable domain, rest sourced from reference TRBV7-2 and TRBJ2-7, is GAGVSQSPSNKVTEKGKDVELRCDPISGHTALYWYRQSLGQGLEFLIYFQGNSAPDKSGLPSDRFSAERTGGSVSTLTIQRTQQEDSAVYLCASAYGTTYYEQYFGPGTRLTVT.

This clonotype was seen more than once but under ten times. This chain links TRBV5-4 with TRBJ1-2; D uncertain. This CDR3 has 15 residues. CDR1 SGHNT and CDR2 YYREEE come from the germline V gene (reference sequence). The V end lost 0 bases, the J end lost 3 bases, and 12 bases lay between the germline ends. The CDR3 nucleotides read TGTGCCAGCAGCTTGGGCCACCAACCTGACTATGGCTACACCTTC. Translation gives CASSLGHQPDYGYTF.

The sample holds a few counts of this clonotype. V usage is TRBV7-8 and J usage is TRBJ2-3; D gene ambiguous. CDR1 and CDR2 (germline): SGHVS, FQNEAQ. Trimming stripped 2 bases from V and 6 bases from J, with 9 bases between. The CDR3 length is 13 residues. CDR3 protein: CASSLTLVDTQYF. The CDR3 DNA reads TGTGCCAGCAGCTTAACGTTGGTCGATACGCAGTATTTT.

V usage is TRBV7-2 and J usage is TRBJ2-7, with D uncertain. Trimming cost V 2 bases and J 3 bases, with 11 bases left between them. The V gene's germline CDR1 is SGHTA and CDR2 FQGNSA. The CDR3 covers 14 residues. The CDR3 DNA sequence: TGTGCCAGCAGCTTAACTGCGAAAGGCTACGAGCAGTACTTC. It codes for CASSLTAKGYEQYF.

This chain links TRBV19 with TRBJ2-5; the D is unclear. This CDR3 has 13 amino acids. Trimming removed 5 bases at V and 9 bases at J, with 16 bases between. Germline V CDR1 and CDR2: LNHDA, SQIVND (reference sequence). The CDR3 bases are TGTGCCAGTAGTCCCCCAGGTTCGACGGCCCAGTACTTC. Translated, it gives CASSPPGSTAQYF.